The present entry profiles one T cell receptor beta chain with its context. Its target is unknown. TCRdb redid the calling of the reads with MiXCR, one entry per CDR3 protein. The table includes tens of thousands of distinct CDR3 sequences, 62% detected once. The data derive from a study of type 1 regulatory T cells. Study as a whole: This in vitro CD4 product, T-allo10, is enriched for Tr1 cells and alloantigen-specific.

Trimming took off 3 bases at V and 6 bases at J, with 18 bases between the two ends. The CDR3 length is 16 residues. The V gene's germline CDR1 is MDHEN and CDR2 SYDVKM. Broader study findings: Tr1 cells had a more restricted TCR repertoire than non-Tr1 cells.

V and J are TRBV28 and TRBJ2-4, with D maybe TRBD2 (5 bases). The sample taken for sequencing was cultured non-Tr1 T cells, either the whole culture or a sorted T cell fraction (not recorded which). This clonotype originated in a human donor in good health. The CDR3 protein is CASSLPSGPAGNIQYF. CDR3 DNA: TGTGCCAGCAGTTTGCCGAGCGGACCTGCGGGAAACATTCAGTACTTC. Looking up the rest from reference TRBV28 and TRBJ2-4 gives the full variable domain: DVKVTQSSRYLVKRTGEKVFLECVQDMDHENMFWYRQDPGLGLRLIYFSYDVKMKEKGDIPEGYSVSREKKERFSLILESASTNQTSMYLCASSLPSGPAGNIQYFGAGTRLSVL.